The next 17 T cell receptor beta chains were all read from a single sample in a study of cytomegalovirus exposure and HLA in healthy donors. It was with 60 Vbeta and 13 Jbeta primers that the PCR ran. TCRdb's table, derived via immunoSEQ multiplex PCR, lists solely in-frame clones and lacks some. Counted here are approximately 150,000 clones, about 60% occurring once; the ten biggest clones make up 5.5% to 9%. Sequencing was performed on PBMCs. All receptors derive from a woman aged 55 to 70 in good health and CMV-seropositive.

V usage is TRBV7-2 and J usage is TRBJ1-5; a weak D match, TRBD1 (5 bases). Deletions cut 3 bases from V and 0 bases from J, with 6 bases between. CDR3 length: 14 residues. The germline gives CDR1 SGHTA, CDR2 FQGNSA. Here the CDR3 reads CASSLTDSNQPQHF. DNA for the CDR3: TGTGCCAGCAGCTTGACAGATAGCAATCAGCCCCAGCATTTT.

The chain combines TRBV29-1 with TRBJ2-5; 9 bases are shared with TRBD1. CDR3 length: 13 residues. J gave up 4 bases and V 5 bases, and 5 bases lay outside the gene matches. The germline V gene has CDR1 SQVTM and CDR2 ANQGSEA. This CDR3 reads CSVPHRGRETQYF. The CDR3 region has the DNA TGCAGCGTTCCTCACAGGGGGCGAGAGACCCAGTACTTC.

This rearrangement joins TRBV27 to TRBJ1-2, with D perhaps TRBD1 (6 bases). This CDR3 spans 15 amino acids. V lost 2 bases, J lost 2 bases, and 12 bases lay in between. Germline V gene data show CDR1 as MNHEY and CDR2 as SMNVEV (reference sequence). The CDR3 here is CASSLTGQVNYGYTF. The CDR3 DNA reads TGTGCCAGCAGTTTAACAGGGCAGGTGAACTATGGCTACACCTTC.

This rearrangement joins TRBV27 to TRBJ2-1; TRBD2 agrees at 10 bases. The V segment lost 5 bases and the J segment 13 bases; nucleotides outside the gene matches: 5. This CDR3 region has 12 residues. Germline V gene data show CDR1 as MNHEY and CDR2 as SMNVEV (reference sequence). As DNA, the CDR3 is TGTGCCAGCAGTAGACTAGCGGGCGACCAGTTCTTC. Its translation is CASSRLAGDQFF.

V gene TRBV5-1 combines with J gene TRBJ2-1, with TRBD1 matching 7 bases. CDR1 SGHRS and CDR2 YFSETQ come from the germline V gene. V lost 5 bases to trimming and J lost 8 bases; unmatched junction nucleotides: 10. The CDR3 loop spans 14 amino acids. CDR3 bases: TGCGCCAGCAGTACAAGGGGGCAAGGGGATGAGCAGTTCTTC. Amino acids: CASSTRGQGDEQFF.

This chain joins TRBV27 and TRBJ1-1; 7 positions agree with TRBD1. Losses at the gene ends were 4 bases for V and 1 base for J; bases not matched to a gene: 9. The CDR3 is 16 residues long. Germline V gene data show CDR1 as MNHEY and CDR2 as SMNVEV (reference sequence). The CDR3 nucleotides read TGTGCCAGCAGTTCGAGACAGGGTCGGGGGAACACTGAAGCTTTCTTT. This gives the protein CASSSRQGRGNTEAFF.

This clone has only a few counts. The genes are TRBV28 and TRBJ2-1; TRBD1 matches at 7 bases. The germline V gene has CDR1 MDHEN and CDR2 SYDVKM. With V trimmed by 5 bases and J by 2 bases, 15 bases remained unmatched. The CDR3 spans 18 residues. CDR3 residues: CASSPRQGTKTTYNEQFF. In nucleotides, the CDR3 is TGTGCCAGCAGTCCTCGACAGGGAACGAAAACTACCTACAATGAGCAGTTCTTC.

In this sample, this clone turned up a few times. The chain is built from TRBV6-5 and TRBJ2-7; 7 bases fit TRBD2. The CDR3 has 13 residues. Germline loops: CDR1 MNHEY, CDR2 SVGAGI. The trim removed 5 bases at V and 0 bases at J, leaving 1 base unmatched. CDR3 in amino acids: CASSTGGSYEQYF. Here the CDR3 DNA reads TGTGCCAGCAGTACGGGAGGCTCCTACGAGCAGTACTTC.

The chain couples TRBV27 to TRBJ2-5, with 10 nucleotides matching TRBD2. The CDR3 consists of 14 residues. Germline CDR1 reads MNHEY; CDR2 reads SMNVEV (reference sequence). V lost 5 bases to trimming and J lost 4 bases; unmatched junction nucleotides: 4. The CDR3 region is CASSILAGAETQYF. CDR3 nucleotide sequence: TGTGCCAGCAGTATTCTAGCGGGAGCAGAGACCCAGTACTTC.

As for this clone: A read error is likely, as this CDR3 ends without the conserved phenylalanine or tryptophan. The chain couples TRBV2 to TRBJ1-3; TRBD1 matches 7 bases. The CDR3 length is 13 residues. Trimming took 5 bases from V and 4 from J; bases not matched to a gene: 2. CDR1 is SNHLY, CDR2 FYNNEI, per germline. CDR3 DNA sequence: TGTGCCAGCAGTATGGACAGGGGAAACACCATATATTCT. It translates to CASSMDRGNTIYS.

This clone was detected a few times. J is TRBJ2-5 and V is TRBV18; 9 bases map to TRBD1. The ends lost 3 bases at V and 4 bases at J; junction bases unmatched: 15. This CDR3 contains 18 residues. The V gene's germline CDR1 is KGHSH and CDR2 LQKENI. CDR3 DNA: TGTGCCAGCTCACCGGCTAACTCTGGGGACAGGGTATCAGAGACCCAGTACTTC. Its protein product is CASSPANSGDRVSETQYF.

The chain employs TRBV23-1 and TRBJ1-5; perhaps TRBD1 as D (6 bases). TRBV23-1 is flagged as an ORF with uncertain function. The length of the CDR3 is 16 residues. With 3 bases removed from V and 4 bases from J, the gap between germline ends came to 16 bases. CDR3 nucleotides: TGCGCCAGCAGTCACCACCGGGACACTAAAAATCAGCCCCAGCATTTT. It yields the protein CASSHHRDTKNQPQHF.

This clone occurred a few times. This rearrangement joins TRBV9 to TRBJ1-1; TRBD1 might be the D (6 bases). Germline lookup yields CDR1 SGDLS and CDR2 YYNGEE. The CDR3 covers 15 residues. V lost 3 bases and J 0 bases, leaving 12 bases between the germline ends. The CDR3 DNA is TGTGCCAGCAGCGAAAGGGGGGGGATGAACACTGAAGCTTTCTTT. This sequence encodes CASSERGGMNTEAFF.

This chain uses TRBV7-6 with TRBJ2-7, with unresolved D. Trimming removed 5 bases at V and 2 bases at J, with 10 bases between. The germline V gene has CDR1 SGHVS and CDR2 FNYEAQ. The CDR3 contains 13 residues. The CDR3 sequence: CASSPAAAYEQYF. CDR3 nucleotides: TGTGCCAGCAGCCCCGCGGCGGCCTACGAGCAGTACTTC. The whole variable domain, filled in from reference TRBV7-6 and TRBJ2-7, reads GAGVSQSPRYKVTKRGQDVALRCDPISGHVSLYWYRQALGQGPEFLTYFNYEAQQDKSGLPNDRFSAERPEGSISTLTIQRTEQRDSAMYRCASSPAAAYEQYFGPGTRLTVT.

In DNA form, the CDR3 reads TGTGCCAGCAGCGAGAGTACTAGCACAGATACGCAGTATTTT. Residues: CASSESTSTDTQYF. This chain joins TRBV9 and TRBJ2-3; D is undetermined. Per the germline V gene, CDR1 is SGDLS and CDR2 is YYNGEE. V gave up 3 bases and J gave up 0 bases, with 8 bases separating them. The CDR3 has 14 amino acids.

This chain connects TRBV18 to TRBJ1-5; perhaps TRBD1 as D (5 bases). Per the germline V gene, CDR1 is KGHSH and CDR2 is LQKENI. The CDR3 is 14 amino acids. V was cut by 2 bases and J by 7 bases, with 12 bases left in between. DNA for the CDR3: TGTGCCAGCTCACCAGGGGCAGGGAACCAGCCCCAGCATTTT. It translates to CASSPGAGNQPQHF.

V gene TRBV28 combines with J gene TRBJ2-2, with TRBD2 identical over 7 bases. Per the germline V gene, CDR1 is MDHEN and CDR2 is SYDVKM. There are 14 residues in the CDR3. J gave up 1 base and V 6 bases, and 2 bases lay outside the gene matches. CDR3 in amino acids: CASRPSGNTGELFF. Written as DNA, the CDR3 is TGTGCCAGCAGGCCTAGCGGGAACACCGGGGAGCTGTTTTTT.